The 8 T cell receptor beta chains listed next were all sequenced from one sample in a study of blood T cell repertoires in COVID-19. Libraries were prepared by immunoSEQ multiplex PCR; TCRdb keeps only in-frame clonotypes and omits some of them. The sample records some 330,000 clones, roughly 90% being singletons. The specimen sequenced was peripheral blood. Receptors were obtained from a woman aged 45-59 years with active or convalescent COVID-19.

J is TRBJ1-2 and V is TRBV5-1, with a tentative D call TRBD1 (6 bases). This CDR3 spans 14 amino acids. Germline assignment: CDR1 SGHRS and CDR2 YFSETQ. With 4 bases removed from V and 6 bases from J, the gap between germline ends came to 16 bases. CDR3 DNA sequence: TGCGCCAGCAGCCATCCGACAGGCTGGGATGGCTACACCTTC. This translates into CASSHPTGWDGYTF.

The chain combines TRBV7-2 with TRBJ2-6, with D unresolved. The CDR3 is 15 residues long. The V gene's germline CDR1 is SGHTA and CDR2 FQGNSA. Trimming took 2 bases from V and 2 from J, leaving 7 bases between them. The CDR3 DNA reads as TGTGCCAGCAGCTTAAACAGCCCTGGGGCCAACGTCCTGACTTTC. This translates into CASSLNSPGANVLTF.

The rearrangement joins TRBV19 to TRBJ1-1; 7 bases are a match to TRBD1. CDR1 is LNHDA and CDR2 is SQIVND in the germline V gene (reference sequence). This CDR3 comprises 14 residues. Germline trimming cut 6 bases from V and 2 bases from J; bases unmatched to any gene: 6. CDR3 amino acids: CASRARDSNTEAFF. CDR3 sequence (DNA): TGTGCCAGTAGAGCGAGGGACAGTAACACTGAAGCTTTCTTT.

The CDR3 bases are TGTGCCAGCAGTTGGAGGACAGGGCAATTTAATCAGCCCCAGCATTTT. It translates to CASSWRTGQFNQPQHF. The rearrangement uses TRBV28 and TRBJ1-5; 8 positions agree with TRBD1. Germline assignment: CDR1 MDHEN and CDR2 SYDVKM. The CDR3 is 16 amino acids. V shed 4 bases, J shed 4 bases, and the junction held 9 bases outside the gene matches.

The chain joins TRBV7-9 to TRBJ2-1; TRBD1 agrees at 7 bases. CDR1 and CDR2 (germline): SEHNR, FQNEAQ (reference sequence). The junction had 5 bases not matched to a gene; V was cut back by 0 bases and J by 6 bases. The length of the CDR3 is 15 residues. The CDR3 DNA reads TGTGCCAGCAGCTTAGCGGACAGGACGTTCAATGAGCAGTTCTTC. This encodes CASSLADRTFNEQFF. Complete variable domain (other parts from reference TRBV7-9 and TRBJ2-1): DTGVSQNPRHKITKRGQNVTFRCDPISEHNRLYWYRQTLGQGPEFLTYFQNEAQLEKSRLLSDRFSAERPKGSFSTLEIQRTEQGDSAMYLCASSLADRTFNEQFFGPGTRLTVL.

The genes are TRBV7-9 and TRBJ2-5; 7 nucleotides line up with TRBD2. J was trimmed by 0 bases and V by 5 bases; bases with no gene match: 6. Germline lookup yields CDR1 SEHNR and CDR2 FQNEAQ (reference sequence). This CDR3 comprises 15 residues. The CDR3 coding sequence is TGTGCCAGCAGCAAGTTAGCGGGCCACCAAGAGACCCAGTACTTC. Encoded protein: CASSKLAGHQETQYF. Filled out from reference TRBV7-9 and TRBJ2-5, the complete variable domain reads DTGVSQNPRHKITKRGQNVTFRCDPISEHNRLYWYRQTLGQGPEFLTYFQNEAQLEKSRLLSDRFSAERPKGSFSTLEIQRTEQGDSAMYLCASSKLAGHQETQYFGPGTRLLVL.

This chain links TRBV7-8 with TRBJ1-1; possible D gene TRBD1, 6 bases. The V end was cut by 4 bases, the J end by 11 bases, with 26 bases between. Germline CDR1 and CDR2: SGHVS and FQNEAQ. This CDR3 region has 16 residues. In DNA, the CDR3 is TGTGCCAGCAGCTCCTCCAGGGGCTTAAAGGGGTTGCAGGCTTTCTTT. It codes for CASSSSRGLKGLQAFF.

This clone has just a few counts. The CDR3 here is CASSGRQGSNQPQHF. The CDR3 DNA reads TGCGCCAGCAGTGGAAGACAGGGTAGCAATCAGCCCCAGCATTTT. This rearrangement joins TRBV10-1 to TRBJ1-5; 7 nucleotides align to TRBD1. V shed 4 bases and J 0 bases; nucleotides not matched to a gene: 3. The CDR3 is made up of 15 amino acids. Germline lookup yields CDR1 WNHNN and CDR2 SYGVQD (reference sequence).